This T cell receptor (beta chain) was sequenced for a study of blood T cell repertoires in COVID-19. The participants were between about 18 and 90 years old and came from some 25 US areas. Among Cohort 3 donors, those recovered had two negative PCRs, clearance, or symptom resolution. Assay used: immunoSEQ multiplex PCR; TCRdb lists only in-frame clones, some missing. In the table there are around 290,000 clones, around 90% of which are singletons. Germline loops: CDR1 MNHEY, CDR2 SVGAGI. The V gene lost 0 bases and the J gene lost 4 bases, with 14 bases spanning the gap. This CDR3 region has 16 residues.

The chain employs TRBV6-5 and TRBJ2-3; unclear D gene. This receptor was obtained from a woman aged 40 to 50 who had recovered from COVID-19. Sequences were obtained from PBMCs or T cells enriched from blood (not recorded which). The CDR3 reads CASSYSFIYSADTQYF. CDR3 nucleotide sequence: TGTGCCAGCAGTTACTCATTCATCTACAGTGCAGATACGCAGTATTTT.